This is a list of T cell receptor beta chains from one sample in a study of cytomegalovirus exposure and HLA in healthy donors. The repertoire was sequenced with immunoSEQ multiplex PCR; TCRdb's copy has only in-frame clones and lacks some. The data show about 200,000 clones, roughly 86% seen once. Source material: PBMCs. The receptors derive from a man aged 35 to 55 in good health and CMV-seropositive. CDR3s include the opening cysteine and the closing phenylalanine or tryptophan. The D gene is left open where the match is weak. Where a row states a size, it is once, few, many or the class of an expanded clone; other rows omit it.

size	D	V	J	CDR3	DNA
.	.	TRBV4-1	TRBJ2-1	CASSRTGVFTDEQFF	TGCGCCAGCAGCCGTACGGGAGTCTTTACCGATGAGCAGTTCTTC
.	.	TRBV6-1	TRBJ1-3	CASSAQGSSGNTIYF	TGTGCCAGCAGTGCCCAGGGAAGCTCTGGAAACACCATATATTTT
.	.	TRBV19	TRBJ1-4	CASKKVGRSDEKLFF	TGTGCCAGTAAAAAGGTGGGCAGGTCGGATGAAAAACTGTTTTTT
.	.	TRBV5-4	TRBJ2-7	CASSCDFIRVTYEQHF	TGTGCCAGCAGCTGCGACTTTATCAGGGTCACCTACGAGCAGCACTTC
once	.	TRBV6-1	TRBJ2-1	CASSDAGGPYNEQFF	TGTGCCAGCAGTGATGCCGGGGGGCCTTACAATGAGCAGTTCTTC
.	.	TRBV7-3	TRBJ1-6	CASSLWTDQAPLHF	TGTGCCAGCAGCTTATGGACAGACCAGGCCCCCCTCCACTTT
.	TRBD1	TRBV19	TRBJ1-1	CASSAGQMNTEAFF	TGTGCCAGTAGTGCGGGACAGATGAACACTGAAGCTTTCTTT
.	TRBD2	TRBV28	TRBJ2-5	CASNIIGLAGQETQYF	TGTGCCAGCAACATAATCGGGCTAGCGGGGCAAGAGACCCAGTACTTC
.	.	TRBV19	TRBJ2-2	CASSRTDYTGELFF	TGTGCCAGTAGTAGGACAGACTACACCGGGGAGCTGTTTTTT
.	.	TRBV7-8	TRBJ2-7	CASSSQDSSYEQYF	TGTGCCAGCAGCTCCCAAGACAGCTCCTACGAGCAGTACTTC
.	.	TRBV5-1	TRBJ2-5	CASSLGQGGETQYF	TGCGCCAGCAGCCTCGGACAGGGAGGGGAGACCCAGTACTTC
.	TRBD1	TRBV4-3	TRBJ2-2	CASSQVWDRSMAGELFF	TGCGCCAGCAGCCAAGTGTGGGACAGGTCAATGGCCGGGGAGCTGTTTTTT
.	TRBD1	TRBV7-9	TRBJ2-3	CASSFRDSGTDTQYF	TGTGCCAGCAGCTTCCGGGACAGTGGGACAGATACGCAGTATTTT
.	TRBD2	TRBV4-2	TRBJ2-3	CASSPQVLAGGTDTQYF	TGTGCCAGCAGCCCTCAAGTACTAGCGGGGGGAACAGATACGCAGTATTTT
.	.	TRBV7-9	TRBJ2-7	CASSSLSYEQYF	TGTGCCAGCAGCTCCCTCTCCTACGAGCAGTACTTC
.	.	TRBV20-1	TRBJ2-3	CSASPSDTQYF	TGCAGTGCTAGCCCGTCAGATACGCAGTATTTT
.	.	TRBV5-6	TRBJ1-5	CASSFSRNQPQHF	TGTGCCAGCAGCTTCTCCAGGAATCAGCCCCAGCATTTT
few	.	TRBV6-5	TRBJ2-1	CAIAAGAARYEQFF	TGTGCCATCGCCGCGGGGGCGGCCCGCTATGAGCAGTTCTTC